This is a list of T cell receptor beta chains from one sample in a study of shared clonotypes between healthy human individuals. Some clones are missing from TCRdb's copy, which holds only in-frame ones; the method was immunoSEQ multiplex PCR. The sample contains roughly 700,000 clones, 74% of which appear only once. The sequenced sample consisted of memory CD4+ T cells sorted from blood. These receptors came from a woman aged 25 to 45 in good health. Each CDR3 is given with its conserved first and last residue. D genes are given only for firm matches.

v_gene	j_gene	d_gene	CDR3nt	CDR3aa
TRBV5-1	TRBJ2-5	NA	TGCGCCAGCAGCTTCATTAGCCCTCAAGAGACCCAGTACTTC	CASSFISPQETQYF
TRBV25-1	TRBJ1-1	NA	TGTGCCAGCAGTGAATTTGGGTACAATTGGGGGGACACTGAAGCTTTCTTT	CASSEFGYNWGDTEAFF
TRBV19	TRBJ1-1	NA	TGTGCCAGTAGTTGGCAGGGGCGGGTAACTGAAGCTTTCTTT	CASSWQGRVTEAFF
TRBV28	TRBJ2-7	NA	TGTGCCAGCAGTTTACTGACCGCCAACACAGGAATGGATTCCGAGCAGTACTTC	CASSLLTANTGMDSEQYF
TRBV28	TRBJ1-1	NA	TGTGCCAGCAGCGGGAACTTTGAAGCTTTCTTT	CASSGNFEAFF
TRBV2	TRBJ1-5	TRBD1	TGTGCCAGCAGTGCGGACAGGGGGGAGCGGCCCCAGCATTTT	CASSADRGERPQHF
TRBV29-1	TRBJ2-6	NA	TGCAGCTTTCGCTCTGGGGCCAACGTCCTGACTTTC	CSFRSGANVLTF
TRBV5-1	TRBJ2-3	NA	TGCGCCAGCAGCCCGGGCGGGGCTCCGAGCACAGATACGCAGTATTTT	CASSPGGAPSTDTQYF
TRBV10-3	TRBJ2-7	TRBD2	TGTGCCATCAGTGAAAGGGCGGGGGGGACCTACGAGCAGTACTTC	CAISERAGGTYEQYF
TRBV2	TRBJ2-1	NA	TGTGCCAGCATGTTGGGTAGCGGCGTCGATGAGCAGTTCTTC	CASMLGSGVDEQFF
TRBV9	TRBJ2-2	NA	TGTGCCAGCAGCGTAGTTGACACCGGGGAGCTGTTTTTT	CASSVVDTGELFF
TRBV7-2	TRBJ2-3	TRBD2	TGTGCCAGCAGCGCCCGGGGGAGCGGGGTCAGCACAGATACGCAGTATTTT	CASSARGSGVSTDTQYF
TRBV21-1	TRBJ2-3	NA	TGTGCCAGCAGCAAAGTTTTCCCGGACACCCCTAGCACAGATACGCAGTATTTT	CASSKVFPDTPSTDTQYF
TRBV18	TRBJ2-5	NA	TGTGCCAGCAATAGACAGGAACAAGAGACCCAGTACTTC	CASNRQEQETQYF
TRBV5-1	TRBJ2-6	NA	TGCGCCAGCAGTACAGGTTCAGGGGCCAACGTCCTGACTTTC	CASSTGSGANVLTF
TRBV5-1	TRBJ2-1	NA	TGCGCCAGCAGCCGAAGCGGGTACAGCGATGAGCAGTTCTTC	CASSRSGYSDEQFF
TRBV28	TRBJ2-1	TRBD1	TGTGCCAGCAGTTCGCGGTCCGGGACAGGGTCCCACAATGAGCAGTTCTTC	CASSSRSGTGSHNEQFF
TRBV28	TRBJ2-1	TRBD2	TGTGCCAGCAGTTTTAAGTTCAGCGGGAGAGGGAATGAGCAGTTCTTC	CASSFKFSGRGNEQFF
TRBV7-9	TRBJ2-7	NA	TGTGCCAGCAGTCCAGATAGCCTCTACGAGCAGTACTTC	CASSPDSLYEQYF
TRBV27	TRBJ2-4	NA	TGTGCCAGCATCTGGGACGGATTTAAAAACATTCAGTACTTC	CASIWDGFKNIQYF
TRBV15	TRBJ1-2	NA	TGTGCCACCAGCAGAGATCCCCTCTCGGCGGGCTACACCTTC	CATSRDPLSAGYTF
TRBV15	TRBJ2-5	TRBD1	TGTGCCACCAGCAGAGAACGGACAGGGGAGGGAGAGACCCAGTACTTC	CATSRERTGEGETQYF
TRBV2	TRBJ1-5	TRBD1	TGTGCCAGCAACTCGGGACAGTCGACTAATCAGCCCCAGCATTTT	CASNSGQSTNQPQHF